The 17 T cell receptor beta chains in this list originate from one sample, sequenced in a study of vaccination and CD4 T cells after COVID-19. Treatment defined: roughly 10-day PBMC culture with coronavirus spike peptide pools or control peptides (ViraFEST assay). Sequencing of DNA taken from cultured CD4+ T cells relied on the Oncomine TCR Beta short-read assay. Each CDR3 protein is one row after TCRdb ran MiXCR on the PCR reads. The data show 20,000 or so distinct CDR3 sequences, 25% to 30% seen once. These TCRs' antigens remain unknown. Specimen: cultured CD4+ T cells from blood. Receptors originate from a human donor with COVID-19.

This clonotype was counted only a few times. This chain uses TRBV4-2 with TRBJ2-2; 15 bases are a match to TRBD2. Germline lookup yields CDR1 LGHNA and CDR2 YNFKEQ. Trimming at V came to 3 bases and at J to 6 bases, leaving 5 bases not matched to a gene. The CDR3 is made up of 17 amino acids. CDR3 in DNA: TGTGCCAGCAGCCACCGGACTAGCGGGGGGGCCGCCGGGGAGCTGTTTTTT. It encodes CASSHRTSGGAAGELFF.

The chain is built from TRBV24-1 and TRBJ2-7; D call uncertain. Trimming cost V 2 bases and J 5 bases, with 9 bases left between them. This CDR3 comprises 13 residues. Germline loops: CDR1 KGHDR, CDR2 SFDVKD. DNA for the CDR3: TGTGCCACCAGTGATTGGGGTTCGGACGAGCAGTACTTC. Translated: CATSDWGSDEQYF.

This rearrangement joins TRBV2 to TRBJ2-1, with D possibly TRBD2 on 5 matching bases. Per the germline V gene, CDR1 is SNHLY and CDR2 is FYNNEI. Trimming removed 8 bases at V and 10 bases at J, with 21 bases between. The CDR3 covers 14 residues. Here the CDR3 DNA reads TGTGCCAGCGCTCCCCCTTTAAGCGGACCGGAGCAGTTCTTC. This sequence encodes CASAPPLSGPEQFF.

The chain has TRBV5-4 and TRBJ2-7, with D perhaps assigned TRBD1 or TRBD2 (5 bases each). CDR1 and CDR2 (germline): SGHNT, YYREEE (reference sequence). V was cut by 4 bases and J by 1 base, with 21 bases left in between. This CDR3 contains 17 residues. The CDR3 spells CASSPGGGRATSYEQYF. The CDR3 DNA reads as TGTGCCAGCAGCCCTGGAGGCGGCAGGGCTACTTCCTACGAGCAGTACTTC.

The rearrangement joins TRBV19 to TRBJ2-2, with a weak D call TRBD2 (6 bases). Germline CDR1 and CDR2: LNHDA and SQIVND (reference sequence). CDR3 size: 15 residues. Deletions cut 6 bases from V and 0 bases from J, with 11 bases between. In nucleotides, the CDR3 is TGTGCCAGTAGGTCCGGGAGTGCGAACACCGGGGAGCTGTTTTTT. This gives the protein CASRSGSANTGELFF.

Only a few counts were recorded for this clonotype. The chain is built from TRBV7-2 and TRBJ1-2, with a possible D match to TRBD1 (6 bases). Germline CDR1 and CDR2: SGHTA and FQGNSA. The CDR3 runs 14 residues. V lost 5 bases, J lost 8 bases, and 18 bases lay in between. CDR3 amino acids: CASSPMGQGWGYTF. In nucleotides, the CDR3 is TGTGCCAGCAGCCCTATGGGGCAGGGGTGGGGCTACACCTTC.

V gene TRBV20-1 combines with J gene TRBJ1-2; no clear D gene. The germline CDR1 and CDR2 sequences are DFQATT and SNEGSKA (reference sequence). The CDR3 loop spans 14 amino acids. Trimming left V 6 bases short and J 8 bases short, with 22 bases between. The CDR3: CSAPGQAGTRGYTF. The CDR3 DNA reads as TGCAGTGCACCTGGGCAGGCGGGTACGAGGGGCTACACCTTC.

This clonotype was seen a few times. V is TRBV19 and J is TRBJ1-4; D ambiguous. V lost 3 bases to trimming and J lost 2 bases, with 10 bases between them. The CDR3 has 15 amino acids. Germline V gene data show CDR1 as LNHDA and CDR2 as SQIVND (reference sequence). As DNA, the CDR3 is TGTGCCAGTAGTATCCCCTTGGGGACTAATGAAAAACTGTTTTTT. Translated, it gives CASSIPLGTNEKLFF.

The J gene is TRBJ1-2, the V gene TRBV11-3, with D unresolved. The V end lost 4 bases, the J end lost 6 bases, and 12 bases lay between the germline ends. The CDR3 consists of 13 residues. The V gene's germline CDR1 is SGHNT and CDR2 YENEEA. The CDR3 reads CASSYSLRDGYTF. CDR3 sequence (DNA): TGTGCCAGCAGCTACTCTCTGAGGGATGGCTACACCTTC.

This clonotype occurred once. The chain carries TRBV6-5 and TRBJ2-3, with D tentatively TRBD1 or TRBD2 (5 bases each). The CDR3 is 14 residues long. From germline, CDR1 is MNHEY and CDR2 SVGAGI. V dropped 2 bases and J dropped 7 bases, with 13 bases sitting between them. This chain's CDR3 is CASSYRGGAYTQYF. The CDR3 DNA reads as TGTGCCAGCAGTTACCGGGGCGGAGCCTATACGCAGTATTTT.

The rearrangement links TRBV6-5 to TRBJ1-1, with 9 positions matching TRBD1. The V gene end was trimmed by 1 base and the J gene end by 9 bases; junction bases not matched to a gene: 9. The CDR3 covers 15 residues. Germline V gives CDR1 MNHEY, CDR2 SVGAGI. The CDR3 bases are TGTGCCAGCAGTTACTTTAGGGACAGGGAGTCTCAAGCTTTCTTT. It is translated as CASSYFRDRESQAFF.

The chain employs TRBV5-4 and TRBJ2-2; D is perhaps TRBD2 (5 bases). CDR3 length: 15 amino acids. Trimming removed 5 bases at V and 1 base at J, with 12 bases between. Per the germline V gene, CDR1 is SGHNT and CDR2 is YYREEE (reference sequence). The CDR3 protein is CASRGTGKNTGELFF. The DNA of the CDR3 is TGTGCCAGCAGAGGAACGGGGAAGAACACCGGGGAGCTGTTTTTT.

This clonotype was seen only a few times. This chain joins TRBV12-3 or TRBV12-4 and TRBJ1-1, with D possibly TRBD1 on 5 matching bases. V was trimmed by 5 bases and J by 6 bases, leaving 16 bases between them. This CDR3 spans 14 amino acids. The CDR3 DNA follows: TGTGCCAGCAGTAGAGGCAGGGCTCAAGCTGAAGCTTTCTTT. It is translated as CASSRGRAQAEAFF.

The rearrangement uses TRBV6-1 and TRBJ1-2; perhaps TRBD1 as D (5 bases). The CDR3 loop spans 15 amino acids. Trimming left V 8 bases short and J 8 bases short, with 24 bases between. Per germline, CDR1 MNHNS and CDR2 SASEGT. The CDR3 region has the DNA TGTGCCAGCCGTCGCATACAGGACTCTAAAGCCGGCTACACCTTC. It specifies CASRRIQDSKAGYTF.

The V and J genes are TRBV7-9 and TRBJ2-5; possible D gene TRBD1, 6 bases. V lost 1 base and J lost 3, with 12 bases in between. The CDR3 runs to 15 residues. The germline CDR1 and CDR2 sequences are SEHNR and FQNEAQ (reference sequence). The CDR3 DNA sequence: TGTGCCAGCAGCTTAGGGAGGACAGAGAAAGAGACCCAGTACTTC. Its protein is CASSLGRTEKETQYF.

The CDR3 DNA is TGTGCCAGCAGCCCAGGGGTCAGGGCCACTGAAGCTTTCTTT. Its protein is CASSPGVRATEAFF. The rearrangement uses TRBV7-2 and TRBJ1-1; D may be TRBD1 (6 bases). From germline, CDR1 is SGHTA and CDR2 FQGNSA. Trimming stripped 5 bases from V and 4 bases from J, with 14 bases between. The CDR3 is 14 residues long.

This rearrangement joins TRBV3-1 to TRBJ1-2; 9 bases are shared with TRBD1. V lost 5 bases and J lost 7; bases outside the gene matches: 5. The CDR3 loop spans 13 amino acids. Per germline, CDR1 LGHDT and CDR2 YNNKEL (reference sequence). The CDR3 is CASSLRDRAGYTF. The CDR3 DNA sequence: TGTGCCAGCAGCTTACGGGACAGGGCTGGCTACACCTTC.